This T cell receptor (beta chain) was sequenced in a study of shared clonotypes between healthy human individuals. The CDR3 runs 15 residues. The trim removed 6 bases at V and 7 bases at J, leaving 10 bases unmatched. Selected positively for CCR7 and CD45RO-negative, naive CD8 cells excluded terminally differentiated effector memory CD45RA+ cells. Sequenced by immunoSEQ multiplex PCR; TCRdb stores in-frame clones only, minus some. The sample includes hundreds of thousands of clones, roughly 95% of them seen just once. The chain employs TRBV23-1 and TRBJ1-5; TRBD1 agrees at 9 bases. TRBV23-1 is an open reading frame whose function is uncertain. The sequence was collected from a woman aged 25 to 45 in good health. The sample was naive CD8+ T cells sorted from blood. CDR3 DNA: TGCGCCAGCAGACTGGGACAGGGAGGCGGACAGCCCCAGCATTTT. Protein: CASRLGQGGGQPQHF.